This TCR beta chain was recorded in a study of blood T cell repertoires in COVID-19. Study-wide background: Collection of acute and convalescent COVID-19 samples took place in the United States, Italy and Spain. PBMCs, B-cell-depleted T cells, or T cells were the source of the cDNA or gDNA that made up the material.

Germline values: CDR1 LNHDA, CDR2 SQIVND (reference sequence). The CDR3 is 15 amino acids. Losses at the gene ends were 5 bases for V and 8 bases for J; bases not matched to a gene: 10. Source study methods: Counts of nucleated cells, estimated from reference gene primer amplification, were obtained. Using immunoSEQ multiplex PCR, the repertoire was profiled, and TCRdb retains in-frame clones only, with some absent. V, J and clone size were drawn from that table, and D and trimming were deduced from the DNA. The table has 120,000 or so clones, approximately 81% seen once. This TCR came from a man aged 35 to 55 with active or convalescent COVID-19. The rearrangement links TRBV19 to TRBJ1-2, with 11 bases matching TRBD1. The sample comprised peripheral blood. The CDR3 reads CASSGGQGVLRGYTF. CDR3 nucleotides: TGTGCCAGTAGTGGGGGACAGGGGGTTTTGAGAGGCTACACCTTC.